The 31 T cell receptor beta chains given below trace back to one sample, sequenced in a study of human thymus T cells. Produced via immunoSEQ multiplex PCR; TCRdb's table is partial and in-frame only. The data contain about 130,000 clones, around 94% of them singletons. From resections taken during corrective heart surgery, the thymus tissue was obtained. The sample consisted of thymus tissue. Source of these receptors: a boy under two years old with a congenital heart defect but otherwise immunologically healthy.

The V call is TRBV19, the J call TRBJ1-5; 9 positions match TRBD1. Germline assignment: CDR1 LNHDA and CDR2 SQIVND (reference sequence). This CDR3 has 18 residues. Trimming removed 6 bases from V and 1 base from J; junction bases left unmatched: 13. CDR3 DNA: TGTGCCAGTAGCGTTCCGGGACAGGGCGAGAAGAGCAATCAGCCCCAGCATTTT. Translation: CASSVPGQGEKSNQPQHF.

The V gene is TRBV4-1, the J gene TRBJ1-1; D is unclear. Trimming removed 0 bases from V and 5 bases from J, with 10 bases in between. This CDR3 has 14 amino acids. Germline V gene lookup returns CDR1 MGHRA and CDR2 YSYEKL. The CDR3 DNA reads TGCGCCAGCAGCCAAGATTGGTGGGAGACTGAAGCTTTCTTT. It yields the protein CASSQDWWETEAFF.

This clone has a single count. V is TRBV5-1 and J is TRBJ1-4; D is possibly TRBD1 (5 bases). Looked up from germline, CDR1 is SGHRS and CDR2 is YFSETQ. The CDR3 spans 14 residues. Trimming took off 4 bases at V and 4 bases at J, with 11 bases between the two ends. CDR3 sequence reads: CASSLWGFNEKLFF. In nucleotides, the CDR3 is TGCGCCAGCAGCCTGTGGGGGTTTAATGAAAAACTGTTTTTT. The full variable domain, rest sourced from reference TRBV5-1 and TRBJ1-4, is KAGVTQTPRYLIKTRGQQVTLSCSPISGHRSVSWYQQTPGQGLQFLFEYFSETQRNKGNFPGRFSGRQFSNSRSEMNVSTLELGDSALYLCASSLWGFNEKLFFGSGTQLSVL.

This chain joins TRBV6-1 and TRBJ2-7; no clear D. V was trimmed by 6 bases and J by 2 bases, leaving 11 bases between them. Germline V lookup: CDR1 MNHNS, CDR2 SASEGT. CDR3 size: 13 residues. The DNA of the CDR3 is TGTGCCAGCAGGAGCCCGGTCACCTACGAGCAGTACTTC. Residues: CASRSPVTYEQYF.

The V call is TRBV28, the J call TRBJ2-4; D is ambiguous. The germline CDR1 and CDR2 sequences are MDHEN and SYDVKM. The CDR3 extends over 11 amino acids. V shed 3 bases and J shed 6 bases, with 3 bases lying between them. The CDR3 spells CASSFRNIQYF. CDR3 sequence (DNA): TGTGCCAGCAGTTTCAGAAACATTCAGTACTTC.

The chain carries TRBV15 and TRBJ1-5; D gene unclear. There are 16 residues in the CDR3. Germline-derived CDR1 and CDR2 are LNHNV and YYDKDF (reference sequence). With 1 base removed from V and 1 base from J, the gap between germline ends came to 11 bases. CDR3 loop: CATSRGGNISNQPQHF. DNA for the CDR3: TGTGCCACCAGCAGAGGGGGAAACATAAGCAATCAGCCCCAGCATTTT. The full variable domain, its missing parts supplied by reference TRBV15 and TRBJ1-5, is DAMVIQNPRYQVTQFGKPVTLSCSQTLNHNVMYWYQQKSSQAPKLLFHYYDKDFNNEADTPDNFQSRRPNTSFCFLDIRSPGLGDTAMYLCATSRGGNISNQPQHFGDGTRLSIL.

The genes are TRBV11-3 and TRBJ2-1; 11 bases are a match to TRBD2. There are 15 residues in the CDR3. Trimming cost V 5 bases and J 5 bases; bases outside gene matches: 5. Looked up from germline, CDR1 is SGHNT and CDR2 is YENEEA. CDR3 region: CASSSIAGGNNEQFF. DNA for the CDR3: TGTGCCAGCAGCAGCATAGCGGGGGGGAACAATGAGCAGTTCTTC.

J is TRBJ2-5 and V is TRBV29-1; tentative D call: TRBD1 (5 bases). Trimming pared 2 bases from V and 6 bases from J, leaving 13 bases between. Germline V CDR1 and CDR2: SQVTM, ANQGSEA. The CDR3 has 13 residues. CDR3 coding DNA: TGCAGCGTTGAACTTGGGGCGAGGAAGACCCAGTACTTC. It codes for CSVELGARKTQYF.

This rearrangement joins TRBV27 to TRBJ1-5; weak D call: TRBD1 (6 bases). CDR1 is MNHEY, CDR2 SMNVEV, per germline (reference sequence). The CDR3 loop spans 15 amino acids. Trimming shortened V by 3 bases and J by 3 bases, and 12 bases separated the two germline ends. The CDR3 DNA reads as TGTGCCAGCAGTTTGCGGGGGGCCTCCAATCAGCCCCAGCATTTT. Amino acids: CASSLRGASNQPQHF.

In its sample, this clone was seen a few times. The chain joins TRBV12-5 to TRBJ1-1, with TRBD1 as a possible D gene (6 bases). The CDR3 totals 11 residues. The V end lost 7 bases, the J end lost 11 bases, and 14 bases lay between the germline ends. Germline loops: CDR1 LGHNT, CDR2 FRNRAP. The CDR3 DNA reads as TGTGCTAGTGTTTGGGGGCAGGAGGCTTTCTTT. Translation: CASVWGQEAFF.

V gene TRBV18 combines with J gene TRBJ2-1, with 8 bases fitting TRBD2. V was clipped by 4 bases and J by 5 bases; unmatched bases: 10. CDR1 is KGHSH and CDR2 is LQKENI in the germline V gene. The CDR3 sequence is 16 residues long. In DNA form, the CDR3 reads TGTGCCAGCTCACAAATTATCCAGCGGGGGAACAATGAGCAGTTCTTC. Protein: CASSQIIQRGNNEQFF. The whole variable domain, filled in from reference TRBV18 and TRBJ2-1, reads NAGVMQNPRHLVRRRGQEARLRCSPMKGHSHVYWYRQLPEEGLKFMVYLQKENIIDESGMPKERFSAEFPKEGPSILRIQQVVRGDSAAYFCASSQIIQRGNNEQFFGPGTRLTVL.

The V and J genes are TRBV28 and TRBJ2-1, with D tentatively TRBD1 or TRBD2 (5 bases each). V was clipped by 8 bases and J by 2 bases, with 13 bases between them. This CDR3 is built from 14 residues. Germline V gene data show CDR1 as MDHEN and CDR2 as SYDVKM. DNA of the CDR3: TGTGCCAGCTTTTCCCCGGGACCCTACAATGAGCAGTTCTTC. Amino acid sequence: CASFSPGPYNEQFF.

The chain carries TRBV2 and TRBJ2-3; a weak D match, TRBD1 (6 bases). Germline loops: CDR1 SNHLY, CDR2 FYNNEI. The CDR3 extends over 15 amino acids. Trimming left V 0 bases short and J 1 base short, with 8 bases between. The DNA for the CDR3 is TGTGCCAGCAGTGAAGCTGAGGGGGGCACAGATACGCAGTATTTT. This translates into CASSEAEGGTDTQYF.

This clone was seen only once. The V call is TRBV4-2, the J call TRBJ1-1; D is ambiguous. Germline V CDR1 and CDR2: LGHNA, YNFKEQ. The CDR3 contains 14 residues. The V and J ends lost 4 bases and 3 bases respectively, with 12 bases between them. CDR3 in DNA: TGTGCCAGCAGCCTCGGACGGCCGGACACTGAAGCTTTCTTT. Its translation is CASSLGRPDTEAFF.

CDR3 loop: CASRGLRGQGYTF. In DNA, the CDR3 is TGTGCCAGCAGAGGTCTGAGGGGGCAGGGCTACACCTTC. V gene TRBV6-6 combines with J gene TRBJ1-2; the match to TRBD1 covers 7 bases. The CDR3 sequence is 13 residues long. J was trimmed by 8 bases and V by 6 bases; bases with no gene match: 9. Germline CDR1 MNHNY, CDR2 SVGAGI (reference sequence).

The CDR3 nucleotides are TGCGCCAGCAGCCCCCAATCCGGGACTAGCGGGGGCTCAGGTGAGCAGTTCTTC. Amino acid sequence: CASSPQSGTSGGSGEQFF. J is TRBJ2-1 and V is TRBV5-1; TRBD2 matches at 14 bases. The CDR3 spans 18 residues. V shed 4 bases and J 9 bases; nucleotides not matched to a gene: 15. Germline V CDR1 and CDR2: SGHRS, YFSETQ.

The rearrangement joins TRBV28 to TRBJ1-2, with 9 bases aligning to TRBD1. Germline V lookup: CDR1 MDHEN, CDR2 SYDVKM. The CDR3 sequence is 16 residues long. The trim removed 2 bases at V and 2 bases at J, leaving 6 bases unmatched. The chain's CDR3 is CASSLIRDRANYGYTF. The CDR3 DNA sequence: TGTGCCAGCAGTTTAATACGGGACAGGGCAAACTATGGCTACACCTTC.

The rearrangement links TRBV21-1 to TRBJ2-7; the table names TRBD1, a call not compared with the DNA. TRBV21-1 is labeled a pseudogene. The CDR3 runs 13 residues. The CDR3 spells CASSKVVIYEQYF. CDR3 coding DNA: TGTGCCAGCAGCAAAGTTGTCATCTACGAGCAGTACTTC.

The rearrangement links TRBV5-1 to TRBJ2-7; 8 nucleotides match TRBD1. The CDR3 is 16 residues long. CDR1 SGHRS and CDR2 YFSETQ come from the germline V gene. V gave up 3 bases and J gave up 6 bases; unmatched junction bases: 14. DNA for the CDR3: TGCGCCAGCAGCTGGGGACCTCGGCAGGGGGCAGTCGAGCAGTACTTC. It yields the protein CASSWGPRQGAVEQYF.

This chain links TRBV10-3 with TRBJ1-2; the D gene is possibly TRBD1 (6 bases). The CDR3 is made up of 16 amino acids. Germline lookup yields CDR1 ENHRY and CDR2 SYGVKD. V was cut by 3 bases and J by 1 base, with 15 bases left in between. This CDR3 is CAISEAGTQDNYGYTF. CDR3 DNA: TGTGCCATCAGTGAAGCCGGGACACAAGATAACTATGGCTACACCTTC.

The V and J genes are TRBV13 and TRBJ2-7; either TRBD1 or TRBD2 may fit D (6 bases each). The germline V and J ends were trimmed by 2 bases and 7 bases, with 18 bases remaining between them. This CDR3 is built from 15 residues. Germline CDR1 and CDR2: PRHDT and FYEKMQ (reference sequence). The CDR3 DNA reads TGTGCCAGCAGCTTAAGTCATTGGGGGGCTCGGGAGCAGTACTTC. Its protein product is CASSLSHWGAREQYF.

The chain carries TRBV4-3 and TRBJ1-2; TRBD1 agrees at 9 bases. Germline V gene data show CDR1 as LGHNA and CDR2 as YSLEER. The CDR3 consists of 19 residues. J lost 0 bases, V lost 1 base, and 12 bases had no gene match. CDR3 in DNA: TGCGCCAGCAGCCAAGGTCCTGAACAGGGGGCGAAGGCTAACTATGGCTACACCTTC. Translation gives CASSQGPEQGAKANYGYTF.

CDR3 sequence (DNA): TGTGCCAGCAGACCCGGGACTAGCGGGGGGGCCTGCGAGCAGTACTTC. It codes for CASRPGTSGGACEQYF. This chain links TRBV7-2 with TRBJ2-7, with 16 positions matching TRBD2. The J segment lost 6 bases and the V segment lost 6 bases, leaving 8 bases of the junction unmatched. CDR3 length: 16 amino acids. Germline CDR1 reads SGHTA; CDR2 reads FQGNSA.

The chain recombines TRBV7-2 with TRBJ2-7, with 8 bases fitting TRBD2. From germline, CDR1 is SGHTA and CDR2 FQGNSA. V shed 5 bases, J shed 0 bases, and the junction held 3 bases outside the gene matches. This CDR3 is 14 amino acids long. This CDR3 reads CASSHGGASYEQYF. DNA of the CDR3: TGTGCCAGCAGCCACGGGGGGGCCTCCTACGAGCAGTACTTC.

For the CDR3, the DNA is TGTGCCAGCAGCGGACGACGAACCGGGACTACGAATGAGCAGTTCTTC. Residues: CASSGRRTGTTNEQFF. This rearrangement joins TRBV9 to TRBJ2-1, with 7 positions matching TRBD2. Germline V lookup: CDR1 SGDLS, CDR2 YYNGEE. CDR3 length: 16 amino acids. After removal of 3 bases from V and 7 bases from J, the junction contained 13 bases not matched to a gene.

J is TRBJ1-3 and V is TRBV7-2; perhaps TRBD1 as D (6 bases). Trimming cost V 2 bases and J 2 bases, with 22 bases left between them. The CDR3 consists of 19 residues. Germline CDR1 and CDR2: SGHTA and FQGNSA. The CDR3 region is CASSLKGLTGKLAGNTIYF. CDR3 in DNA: TGTGCCAGCAGCTTAAAGGGGCTGACAGGAAAGTTGGCTGGAAACACCATATATTTT.

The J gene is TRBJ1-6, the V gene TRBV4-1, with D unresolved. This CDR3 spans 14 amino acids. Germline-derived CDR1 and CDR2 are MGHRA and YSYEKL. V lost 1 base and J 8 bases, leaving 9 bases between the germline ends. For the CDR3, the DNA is TGCGCCAGCAGCCAAGTGAGCTTAGATTCACCCCTCCACTTT. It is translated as CASSQVSLDSPLHF.

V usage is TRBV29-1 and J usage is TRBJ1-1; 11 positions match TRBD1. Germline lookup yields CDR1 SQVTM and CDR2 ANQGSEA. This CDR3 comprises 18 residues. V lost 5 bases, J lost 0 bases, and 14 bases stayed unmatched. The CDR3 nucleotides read TGCAGCGTTAAAGCAGAACGGGACAGGGGGTCGATGAACACTGAAGCTTTCTTT. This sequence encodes CSVKAERDRGSMNTEAFF.

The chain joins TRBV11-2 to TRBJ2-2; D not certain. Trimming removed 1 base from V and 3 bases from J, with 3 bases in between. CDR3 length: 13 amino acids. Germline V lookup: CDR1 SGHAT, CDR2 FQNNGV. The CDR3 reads CASSLGDTGELFF. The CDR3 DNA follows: TGTGCCAGCAGCTTAGGGGACACCGGGGAGCTGTTTTTT. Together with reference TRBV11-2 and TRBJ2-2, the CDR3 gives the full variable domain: EAGVAQSPRYKIIEKRQSVAFWCNPISGHATLYWYQQILGQGPKLLIQFQNNGVVDDSQLPKDRFSAERLKGVDSTLKIQPAKLEDSAVYLCASSLGDTGELFFGEGSRLTVL.

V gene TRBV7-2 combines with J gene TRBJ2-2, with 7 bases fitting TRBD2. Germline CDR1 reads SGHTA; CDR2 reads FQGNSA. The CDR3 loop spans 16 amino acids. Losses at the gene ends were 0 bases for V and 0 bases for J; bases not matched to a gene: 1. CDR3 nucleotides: TGTGCCAGCAGCTTAGCCGCGGGAGCGAACACCGGGGAGCTGTTTTTT. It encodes CASSLAAGANTGELFF.

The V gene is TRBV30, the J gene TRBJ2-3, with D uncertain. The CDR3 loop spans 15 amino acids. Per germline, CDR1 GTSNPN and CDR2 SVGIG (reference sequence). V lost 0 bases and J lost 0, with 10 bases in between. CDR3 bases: TGTGCCTGGAGTGTAAGTCAGCGAAGCACAGATACGCAGTATTTT. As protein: CAWSVSQRSTDTQYF.